Included here is one T cell receptor (beta chain) sequence, with context. The data derive from a study of blood T cell repertoires in COVID-19. CDR3 length equals 15 residues. CDR1 and CDR2 (germline): SEHNR, FQNEAQ (reference sequence). The V gene lost 5 bases and the J gene lost 6 bases, with 16 bases spanning the gap. Assay: immunoSEQ multiplex PCR; the TCRdb copy retains only in-frame clones and omits some. This sample has roughly 28,000 clones, with 60% to 80% found just once. The sequence derives from a woman in her seventies with active or convalescent COVID-19. The chain is built from TRBV7-9 and TRBJ1-4; weak D call: TRBD1 (6 bases). The material sequenced was peripheral blood. The CDR3 DNA follows: TGTGCCAGCAGCCTGACAGGTCAAGGGGATGAAAAACTGTTTTTT. Its protein product is CASSLTGQGDEKLFF.